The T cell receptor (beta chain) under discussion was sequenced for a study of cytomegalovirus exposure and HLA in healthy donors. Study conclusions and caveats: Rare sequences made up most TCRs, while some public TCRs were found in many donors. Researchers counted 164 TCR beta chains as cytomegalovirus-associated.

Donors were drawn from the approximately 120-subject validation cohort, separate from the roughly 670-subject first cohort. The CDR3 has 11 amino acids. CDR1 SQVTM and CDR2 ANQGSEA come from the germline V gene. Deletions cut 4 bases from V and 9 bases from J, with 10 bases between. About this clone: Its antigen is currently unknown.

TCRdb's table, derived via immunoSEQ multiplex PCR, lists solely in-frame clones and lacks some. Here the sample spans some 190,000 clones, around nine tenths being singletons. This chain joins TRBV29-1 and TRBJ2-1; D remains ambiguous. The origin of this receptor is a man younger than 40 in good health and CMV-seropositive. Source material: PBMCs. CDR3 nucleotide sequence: TGCAGCGTTGCATCTTCGATTGAGCAGTTCTTC. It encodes CSVASSIEQFF.